This T cell receptor (beta chain) was sequenced during a study of human T cells and chemical hapten exposure. Across the whole study: Across its approximately 25 weeks, the study gave patients weekly diphenylcyclopropenone doses to the scalp. Study-wide points: Patch test score rose with PT1 expanded TCRs, significant at 8, 16, 32, not 4. Expanded TCRs were compared with controls, and the expanded TCRs formed significantly more large CDR3 similarity clusters.

The germline V gene encodes CDR1 SGHRS and CDR2 YFSETQ. CDR3 length: 16 amino acids. Trimming removed 2 bases from V and 3 bases from J; junction bases left unmatched: 10. MiXCR, applied by TCRdb to the RACE reads, yields one record per CDR3 protein. In the table there are some 52,000 distinct CDR3 sequences, approximately 10% of which are singletons. Time point here: patch test 1, 2 weeks after DPC sensitization. Stated treatment: therapeutic diphenylcyclopropenone sensitization with weekly scalp DPC. The authors' total RNA extraction used unfractionated whole blood. Note on this clonotype: The antigen is unknown.

This TCR was sampled from a woman in her forties with alopecia areata. Some clones in this sample may be carry-over from other donors' samples. The starting material was whole blood, obtained in connection with sensitization to the hapten diphenylcyclopropenone (DPC). The chain uses TRBV5-1 and TRBJ1-1; 7 bases line up with TRBD1. The CDR3 loop reads CASSLEGAVWDTEAFF. CDR3 coding DNA: TGCGCCAGCAGCTTAGAGGGGGCGGTTTGGGACACTGAAGCTTTCTTT.